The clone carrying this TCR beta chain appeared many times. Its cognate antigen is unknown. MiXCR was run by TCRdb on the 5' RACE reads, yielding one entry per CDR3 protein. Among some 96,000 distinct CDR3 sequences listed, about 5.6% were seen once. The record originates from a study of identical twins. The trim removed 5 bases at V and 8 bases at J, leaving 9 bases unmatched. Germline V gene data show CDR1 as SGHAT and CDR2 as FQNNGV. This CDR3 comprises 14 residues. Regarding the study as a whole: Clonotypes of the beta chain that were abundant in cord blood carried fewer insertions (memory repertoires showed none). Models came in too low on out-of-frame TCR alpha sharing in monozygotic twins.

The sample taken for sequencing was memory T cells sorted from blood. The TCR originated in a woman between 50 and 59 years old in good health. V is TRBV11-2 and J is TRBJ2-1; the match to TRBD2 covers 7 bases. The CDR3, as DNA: TGTGCCAGCAGCCCCGGGAGGATCGGTTATGAGCAGTTCTTC. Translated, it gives CASSPGRIGYEQFF.